The sequence of this TCR beta chain was determined in a study of identical twins. The study, taken as a whole, reports: Insertions were fewer in abundant cord blood beta clonotypes, whereas memory repertoires showed none of this pattern.

TCRdb re-derived calls from the 5' RACE reads in MiXCR, one entry per CDR3 protein. The sample records about 1.7 million distinct CDR3 sequences, under 35% being singletons. Points on this clonotype: The antigen is undetermined.

This CDR3 has 20 amino acids. Germline V lookup: CDR1 MGHRA, CDR2 YSYEKL. V lost 1 base to trimming and J lost 3 bases; unmatched junction nucleotides: 18. The material sequenced was cord blood. The receptor was derived from a newborn girl in good health. The gene calls are TRBV4-1 and TRBJ2-1; TRBD2 matches at 7 bases. The CDR3 bases are TGCGCCAGCAGCCAAGCTCGGGGGATGACGAGCGGGGTCCTCTACAATGAGCAGTTCTTC. As protein: CASSQARGMTSGVLYNEQFF.